The 18 T cell receptor beta chains listed next were all sequenced from one sample in a study of CD8+ T cells in alopecia areata. Extraction and reverse transcription of RNA yielded cDNA as the sequencing template. Assay used: immunoSEQ multiplex PCR; TCRdb lists only in-frame clones, some missing. The data show about 130,000 clones, with roughly 61% seen just once and less than 5.5% held by the top ten. This sample comprised CD4+ T cells sorted from blood, obtained at week 0. These receptor sequences come from a human donor with alopecia areata.

The CDR3 loop is CASSLEGINYGYTF. The CDR3 nucleotides are TGTGCCAGCAGCTTAGAAGGGATTAACTATGGCTACACCTTC. The genes are TRBV7-6 and TRBJ1-2; no firm D call. The CDR3 contains 14 residues. V lost 1 base and J lost 1, with 7 bases in between. Germline loops: CDR1 SGHVS, CDR2 FNYEAQ. The full variable domain, its missing parts supplied by reference TRBV7-6 and TRBJ1-2, is GAGVSQSPRYKVTKRGQDVALRCDPISGHVSLYWYRQALGQGPEFLTYFNYEAQQDKSGLPNDRFSAERPEGSISTLTIQRTEQRDSAMYRCASSLEGINYGYTFGSGTRLTVV.

This sequence joins TRBV5-1 and TRBJ2-2; no firm D call. Germline V gene lookup returns CDR1 SGHRS and CDR2 YFSETQ. The CDR3 contains 16 residues. The V end lost 2 bases, the J end lost 3 bases, and 14 bases lay between the germline ends. The CDR3 loop reads CASSLTVAADTGELFF. In DNA, the CDR3 is TGCGCCAGCAGCTTAACAGTAGCTGCGGACACCGGGGAGCTGTTTTTT.

V is TRBV5-6 and J is TRBJ2-5, with D possibly being TRBD2 (6 bases). The DNA end is more similar to TRBJ2-7, so the J call may be wrong. Germline V gives CDR1 SGHDT, CDR2 YYEEEE. The CDR3 covers 14 residues. The CDR3 nucleotides read TGTGCCAGCAGCTTGCGAGTCTGGGGGGACGAGCAGTACTTC. This gives the protein CASSLRVWGDEQYF.

CDR3 sequence (DNA): TGTGCCAGCAGCTTTTCTAGCGGGGGTACAGATACGCAGTATTTT. Translation: CASSFSSGGTDTQYF. The gene calls are TRBV7-3 and TRBJ2-3; 10 bases are shared with TRBD2. V trimming: 3 bases; J trimming: 3 bases; junction bases outside the gene matches: 3. The CDR3 extends over 15 amino acids. The germline V gene encodes CDR1 SGHTA and CDR2 FQGTGA.

The chain uses TRBV4-1 and TRBJ1-2; D possibly corresponds to TRBD1 (5 bases). The CDR3 has 15 residues. CDR1 is MGHRA and CDR2 is YSYEKL in the germline V gene. The V end lost 1 base, the J end lost 1 base, and 10 bases lay between the germline ends. Here the CDR3 reads CASSQGFGGNYGYTF. CDR3 nucleotides: TGCGCCAGCAGCCAAGGGTTCGGGGGTAACTATGGCTACACCTTC.

In its sample, this clone was seen a few times. The chain combines TRBV7-2 with TRBJ1-5; no firm D call. Germline V gives CDR1 SGHTA, CDR2 FQGNSA. Trimming left V 2 bases short and J 5 bases short, with 10 bases between. This CDR3 is 14 amino acids long. The CDR3: CASSLIGPDQPQHF. The CDR3 DNA follows: TGTGCCAGCAGCTTAATCGGACCAGATCAGCCCCAGCATTTT.

CDR3 in DNA: TGTGCCAGCAGCCCCGGCTGGGGAAACACCATATATTTT. It is translated as CASSPGWGNTIYF. V gene TRBV7-2 combines with J gene TRBJ1-3, with D unresolved. The CDR3 has 13 amino acids. Germline V gives CDR1 SGHTA, CDR2 FQGNSA. V lost 5 bases and J 4 bases, leaving 9 bases between the germline ends. The variable domain in full, completed from reference TRBV7-2 and TRBJ1-3, reads GAGVSQSPSNKVTEKGKDVELRCDPISGHTALYWYRQSLGQGLEFLIYFQGNSAPDKSGLPSDRFSAERTGGSVSTLTIQRTQQEDSAVYLCASSPGWGNTIYFGEGSWLTVV.

This clone was detected a few times. The rearrangement joins TRBV25-1 to TRBJ2-5, with TRBD2 as a possible D gene (7 bases). CDR3 length equals 14 residues. Trimming pared 5 bases from V and 5 bases from J, leaving 15 bases between. Germline values: CDR1 MGHDK, CDR2 SYGVNS. CDR3 nucleotides: TGTGCCAGCAGTAGGGGGGGACAACTGGAGACCCAGTACTTC. It is translated as CASSRGGQLETQYF.

V and J are TRBV4-1 and TRBJ2-4; 14 bases are a match to TRBD2. This CDR3 contains 16 residues. Germline loops: CDR1 MGHRA, CDR2 YSYEKL. The V and J ends lost 3 bases and 10 bases, in that order; junction bases with no gene match: 8. The CDR3 bases are TGCGCCAGCAGCCAGATGGGACTAGCGGGGGCCCCGATTCAGTACTTC. Translating it yields CASSQMGLAGAPIQYF.

This rearrangement joins TRBV5-1 to TRBJ2-5; D not resolved. V gave up 5 bases and J gave up 4 bases, with 6 bases separating them. This CDR3 is built from 11 residues. Per the germline V gene, CDR1 is SGHRS and CDR2 is YFSETQ. The CDR3 nucleotides are TGCGCCAGCAGGTCATCAGAGACCCAGTACTTC. Amino acids: CASRSSETQYF.

The chain carries TRBV6-1 and TRBJ2-7; TRBD1 agrees at 11 bases. V lost 4 bases to trimming and J lost 2 bases; unmatched junction nucleotides: 13. CDR3 length: 18 amino acids. The germline CDR1 and CDR2 sequences are MNHNS and SASEGT. In nucleotides, the CDR3 is TGTGCCAGCAGTGGAGCCCTCGGGACAGGGGGATTCGCCTACGAGCAGTACTTC. Translating gives CASSGALGTGGFAYEQYF.

The chain employs TRBV29-1 and TRBJ2-7, with D maybe TRBD1 (6 bases). This CDR3 has 15 residues. Germline V gene sequence: CDR1 SQVTM, CDR2 ANQGSEA. The ends were cut back, 0 bases at V and 3 bases at J, with 15 bases in the middle. CDR3 bases: TGCAGCGTTGAAGATCTCGGTCAGGGGCACTACGAGCAGTACTTC. Amino acid sequence: CSVEDLGQGHYEQYF.

This clone was detected a few times. The V call is TRBV7-9, the J call TRBJ2-1, with D perhaps TRBD2 (7 bases). Germline lookup yields CDR1 SEHNR and CDR2 FQNEAQ (reference sequence). The V and J ends lost 1 base and 2 bases respectively, with 18 bases between them. The CDR3 extends over 18 amino acids. CDR3 amino acids: CASSLVVGGRTAYNEQFF. The DNA of the CDR3 is TGTGCCAGCAGCTTAGTGGTGGGAGGGAGGACAGCCTACAATGAGCAGTTCTTC.

This chain links TRBV4-3 with TRBJ2-3; D is uncertain. V dropped 0 bases and J dropped 10 bases, with 11 bases sitting between them. Germline V CDR1 and CDR2: LGHNA, YSLEER. The CDR3 runs to 13 residues. The CDR3 reads CASSQDWALAQYF. CDR3 DNA: TGCGCCAGCAGCCAAGATTGGGCGCTCGCGCAGTATTTT.

CDR3 DNA sequence: TGTGCCTGTGAGGCCTCTGGGGCCAACGTCCTGACTTTC. Its translation is CACEASGANVLTF. The V call is TRBV30, the J call TRBJ2-6; D is unresolved. The CDR3 has 13 amino acids. Germline V gene sequence: CDR1 GTSNPN, CDR2 SVGIG (reference sequence). Trimming pared 6 bases from V and 0 bases from J, leaving 6 bases between.

V usage is TRBV6-6 and J usage is TRBJ1-4, with D possibly matching TRBD1 (5 bases). Germline CDR1 and CDR2: MNHNY and SVGAGI (reference sequence). V lost 4 bases to trimming and J lost 0 bases, with 6 bases between them. The CDR3 is made up of 14 amino acids. The DNA for the CDR3 is TGTGCCAGCAGTTCGACAGCAACTAATGAAAAACTGTTTTTT. Protein product: CASSSTATNEKLFF.

A few counts support this clone. V is TRBV27 and J is TRBJ2-7; tentatively, D is TRBD2 (5 bases). CDR3 length: 17 amino acids. Between the trimmed V and J ends, which lost 5 bases and 3 bases, there was a span of 23 bases. The germline gives CDR1 MNHEY, CDR2 SMNVEV (reference sequence). CDR3 sequence reads: CASSPSRGRTSYYEQYF. Written as DNA, the CDR3 is TGTGCCAGCAGTCCGTCCAGAGGGAGAACGTCCTACTACGAGCAGTACTTC.

This clone showed up just a few times. The chain couples TRBV7-9 to TRBJ2-1; D tentatively reads TRBD1 or TRBD2 (6 bases each). The CDR3 covers 14 residues. Trimming left V 4 bases short and J 4 bases short, with 11 bases between. The germline V gene has CDR1 SEHNR and CDR2 FQNEAQ (reference sequence). This chain's CDR3 is CASSSGASYNEQFF. As DNA, the CDR3 is TGTGCCAGCAGCTCGGGGGCGTCTTACAATGAGCAGTTCTTC.